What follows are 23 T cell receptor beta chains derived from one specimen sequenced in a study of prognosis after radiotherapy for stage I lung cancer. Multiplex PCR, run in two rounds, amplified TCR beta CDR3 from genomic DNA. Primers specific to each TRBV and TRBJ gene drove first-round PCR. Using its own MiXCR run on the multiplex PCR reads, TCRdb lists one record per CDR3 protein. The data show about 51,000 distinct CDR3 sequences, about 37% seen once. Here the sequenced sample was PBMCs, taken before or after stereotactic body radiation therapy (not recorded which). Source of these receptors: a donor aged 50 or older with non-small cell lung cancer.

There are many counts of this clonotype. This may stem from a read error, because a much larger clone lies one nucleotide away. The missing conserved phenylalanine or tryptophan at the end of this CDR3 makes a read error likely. CDR3 nucleotide sequence: TGTGCCAGCAGGGCCGGGACAGTCAGCTATGGCTACACCCTC. It specifies CASRAGTVSYGYTL. The V call is TRBV2, the J call TRBJ1-2; 7 bases fit TRBD1. The J segment lost 4 bases and the V segment lost 6 bases, leaving 8 bases of the junction unmatched. CDR1 is SNHLY and CDR2 is FYNNEI in the germline V gene. This CDR3 region has 14 residues.

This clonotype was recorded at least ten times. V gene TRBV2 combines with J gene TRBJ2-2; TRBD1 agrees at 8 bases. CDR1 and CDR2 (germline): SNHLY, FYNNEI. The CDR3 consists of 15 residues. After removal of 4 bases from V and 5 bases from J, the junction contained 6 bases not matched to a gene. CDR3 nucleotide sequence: TGTGCCAGCAGTGCGGCAGGGGGCAGGACCGGGGAGCTGTTTTTT. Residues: CASSAAGGRTGELFF.

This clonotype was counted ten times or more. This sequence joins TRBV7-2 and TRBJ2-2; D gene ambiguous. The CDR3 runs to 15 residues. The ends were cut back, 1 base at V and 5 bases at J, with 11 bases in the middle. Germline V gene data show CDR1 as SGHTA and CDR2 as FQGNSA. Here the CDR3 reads CASSLDRLTTGELFF. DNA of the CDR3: TGTGCCAGCAGCTTAGATAGGTTAACGACCGGGGAGCTGTTTTTT.

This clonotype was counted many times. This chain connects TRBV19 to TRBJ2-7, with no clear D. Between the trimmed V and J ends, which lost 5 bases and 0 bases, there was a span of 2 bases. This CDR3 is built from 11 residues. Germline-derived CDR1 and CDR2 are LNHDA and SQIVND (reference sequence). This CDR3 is CASSLSYEQYF. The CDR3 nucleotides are TGTGCCAGTAGTCTCTCCTACGAGCAGTACTTC.

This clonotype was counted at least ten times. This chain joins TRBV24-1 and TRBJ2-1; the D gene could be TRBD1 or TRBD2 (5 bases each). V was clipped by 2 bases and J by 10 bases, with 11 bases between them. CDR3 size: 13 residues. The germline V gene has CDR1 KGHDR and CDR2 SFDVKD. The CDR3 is CATSDSGRSEQFF. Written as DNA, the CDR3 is TGTGCCACCAGTGATTCGGGACGGTCAGAGCAGTTCTTC.

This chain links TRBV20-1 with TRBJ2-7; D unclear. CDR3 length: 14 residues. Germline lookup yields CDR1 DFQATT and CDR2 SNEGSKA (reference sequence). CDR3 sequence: CISLDRLAPYEQYF. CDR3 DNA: TGCATTTCCCTTGACCGACTCGCCCCCTACGAGCAGTACTTC.

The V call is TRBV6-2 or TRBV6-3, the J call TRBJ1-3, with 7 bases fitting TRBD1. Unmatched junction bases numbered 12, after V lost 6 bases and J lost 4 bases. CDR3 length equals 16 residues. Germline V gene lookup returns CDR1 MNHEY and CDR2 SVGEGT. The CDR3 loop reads CASSSVSQGSGNTIYF. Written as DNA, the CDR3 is TGTGCCAGCAGCTCGGTTTCACAGGGGAGCGGAAACACCATATATTTT.

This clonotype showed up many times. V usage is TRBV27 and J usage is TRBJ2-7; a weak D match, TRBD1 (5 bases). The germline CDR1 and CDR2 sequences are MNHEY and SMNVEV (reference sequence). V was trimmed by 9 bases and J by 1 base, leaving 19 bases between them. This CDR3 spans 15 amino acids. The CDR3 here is CARGRRPSGSYEQYF. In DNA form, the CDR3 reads TGTGCCAGGGGGCGCCGACCGTCCGGATCCTACGAGCAGTACTTC.

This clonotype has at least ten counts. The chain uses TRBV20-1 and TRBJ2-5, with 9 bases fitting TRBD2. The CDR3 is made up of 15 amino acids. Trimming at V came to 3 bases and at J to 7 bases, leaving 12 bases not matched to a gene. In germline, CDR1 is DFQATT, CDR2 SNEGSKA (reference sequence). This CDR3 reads CSASGSSGTLRTQYF. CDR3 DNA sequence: TGCAGTGCTAGTGGTTCTAGCGGGACGCTAAGGACCCAGTACTTC.

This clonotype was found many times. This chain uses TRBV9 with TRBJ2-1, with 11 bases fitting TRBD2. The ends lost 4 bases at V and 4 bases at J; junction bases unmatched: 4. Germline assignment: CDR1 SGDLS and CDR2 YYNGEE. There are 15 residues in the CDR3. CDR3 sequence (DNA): TGTGCCAGCAGCCCTCTAGCGGGAGGATACAATGAGCAGTTCTTC. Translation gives CASSPLAGGYNEQFF. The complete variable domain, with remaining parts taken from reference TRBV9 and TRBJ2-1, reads DSGVTQTPKHLITATGQRVTLRCSPRSGDLSVYWYQQSLDQGLQFLIQYYNGEERAKGNILERFSAQQFPDLHSELNLSSLELGDSALYFCASSPLAGGYNEQFFGPGTRLTVL.

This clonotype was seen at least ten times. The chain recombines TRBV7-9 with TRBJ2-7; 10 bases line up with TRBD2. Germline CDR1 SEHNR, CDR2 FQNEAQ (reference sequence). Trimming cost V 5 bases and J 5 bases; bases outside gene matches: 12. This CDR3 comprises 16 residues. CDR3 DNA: TGTGCCAGCAGCCCAGCGGGAGGGCCTGTAATAAACGAGCAGTACTTC. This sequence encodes CASSPAGGPVINEQYF.

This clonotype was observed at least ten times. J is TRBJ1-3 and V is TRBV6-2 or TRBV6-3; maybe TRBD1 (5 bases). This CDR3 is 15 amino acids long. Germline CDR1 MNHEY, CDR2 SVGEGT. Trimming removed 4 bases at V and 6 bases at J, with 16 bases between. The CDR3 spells CASSSLAGTANTIYF. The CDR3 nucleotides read TGTGCCAGCAGTTCCCTAGCGGGGACGGCAAACACCATATATTTT.

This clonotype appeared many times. The CDR3 spells CASSVGGPGANVLTF. In DNA form, the CDR3 reads TGTGCCAGCAGTGTGGGGGGACCTGGGGCCAACGTCCTGACTTTC. The chain links TRBV6-1 to TRBJ2-6; TRBD2 might be the D (6 bases). This CDR3 comprises 15 residues. The germline gives CDR1 MNHNS, CDR2 SASEGT. The V end was cut by 4 bases, the J end by 2 bases, with 9 bases between.

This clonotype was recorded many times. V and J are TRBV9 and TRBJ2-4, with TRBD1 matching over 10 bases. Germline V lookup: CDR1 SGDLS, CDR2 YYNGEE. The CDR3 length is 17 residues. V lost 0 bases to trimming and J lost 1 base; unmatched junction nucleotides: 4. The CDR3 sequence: CASSVGQGAWAKNIQYF. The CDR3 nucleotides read TGTGCCAGCAGCGTAGGACAGGGGGCATGGGCCAAAAACATTCAGTACTTC.

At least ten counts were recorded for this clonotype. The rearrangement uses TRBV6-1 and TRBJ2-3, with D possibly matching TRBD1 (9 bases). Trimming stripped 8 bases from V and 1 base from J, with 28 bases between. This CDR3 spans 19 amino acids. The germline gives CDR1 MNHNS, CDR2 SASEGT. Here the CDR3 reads CASGQPGTGLAGRTDTQYF. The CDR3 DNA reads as TGTGCCAGCGGCCAGCCCGGGACAGGGCTAGCGGGTCGCACAGATACGCAGTATTTT.

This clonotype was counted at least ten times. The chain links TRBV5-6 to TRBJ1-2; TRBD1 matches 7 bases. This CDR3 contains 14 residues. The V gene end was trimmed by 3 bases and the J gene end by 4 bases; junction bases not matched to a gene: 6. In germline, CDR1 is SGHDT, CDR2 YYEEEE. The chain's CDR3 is CASSWEDRAYGYTF. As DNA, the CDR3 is TGTGCCAGCAGCTGGGAAGACAGGGCCTATGGCTACACCTTC.

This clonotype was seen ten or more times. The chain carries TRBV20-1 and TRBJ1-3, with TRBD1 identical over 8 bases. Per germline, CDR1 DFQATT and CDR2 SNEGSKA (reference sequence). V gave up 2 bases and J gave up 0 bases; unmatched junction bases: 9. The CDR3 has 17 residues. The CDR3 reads CSARRTGYSDSGNTIYF. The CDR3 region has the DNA TGCAGTGCTAGAAGGACAGGGTACTCAGACTCTGGAAACACCATATATTTT.

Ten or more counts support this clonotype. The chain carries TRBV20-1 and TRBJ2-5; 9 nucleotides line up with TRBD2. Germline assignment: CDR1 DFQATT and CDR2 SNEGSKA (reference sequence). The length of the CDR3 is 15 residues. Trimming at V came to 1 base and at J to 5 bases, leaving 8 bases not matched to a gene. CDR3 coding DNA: TGCAGTGCTAGAGGGGCGGGAGGGCCCGGGGAGACCCAGTACTTC. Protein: CSARGAGGPGETQYF.

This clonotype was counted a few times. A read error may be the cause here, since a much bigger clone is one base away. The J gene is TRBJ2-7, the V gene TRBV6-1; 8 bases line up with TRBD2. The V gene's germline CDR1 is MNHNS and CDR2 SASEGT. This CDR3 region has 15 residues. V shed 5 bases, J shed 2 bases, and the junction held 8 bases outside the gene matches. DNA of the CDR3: TGTGCCAGCAGTAGCCCGATACTAGCGGCCTACGAGCAGTACTTC. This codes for CASSSPILAAYEQYF.

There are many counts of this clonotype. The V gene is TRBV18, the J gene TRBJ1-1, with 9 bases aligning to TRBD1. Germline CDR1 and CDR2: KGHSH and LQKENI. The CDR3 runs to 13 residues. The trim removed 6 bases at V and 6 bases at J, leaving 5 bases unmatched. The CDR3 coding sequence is TGTGCCAGCTCCCCGACAGGGGGTGCTGAAGCTTTCTTT. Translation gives CASSPTGGAEAFF.

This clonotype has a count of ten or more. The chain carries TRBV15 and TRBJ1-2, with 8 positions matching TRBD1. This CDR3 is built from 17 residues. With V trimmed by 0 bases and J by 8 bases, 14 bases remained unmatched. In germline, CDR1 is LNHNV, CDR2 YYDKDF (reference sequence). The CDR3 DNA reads TGTGCCACCAGCAGAGATTCGCCTCCTGGCAGGGGGCTAGGCTACACCTTC. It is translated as CATSRDSPPGRGLGYTF.

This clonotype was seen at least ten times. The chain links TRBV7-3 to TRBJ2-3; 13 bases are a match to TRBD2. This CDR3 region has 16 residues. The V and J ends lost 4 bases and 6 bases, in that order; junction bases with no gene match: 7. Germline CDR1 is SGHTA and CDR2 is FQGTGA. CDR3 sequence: CASSSGLAGAADTQYF. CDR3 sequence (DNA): TGTGCCAGCAGCTCCGGACTAGCGGGAGCGGCCGATACGCAGTATTTT. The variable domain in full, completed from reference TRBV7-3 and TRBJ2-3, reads GAGVSQTPSNKVTEKGKYVELRCDPISGHTALYWYRQSLGQGPEFLIYFQGTGAADDSGLPNDRFFAVRPEGSVSTLKIQRTERGDSAVYLCASSSGLAGAADTQYFGPGTRLTVL.

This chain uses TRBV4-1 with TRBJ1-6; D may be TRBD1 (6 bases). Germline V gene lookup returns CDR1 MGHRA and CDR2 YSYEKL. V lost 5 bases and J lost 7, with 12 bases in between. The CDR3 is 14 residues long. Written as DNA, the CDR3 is TGCGCCAGCAGCTACCCAGGGGCGAATTCACCCCTCCACTTT. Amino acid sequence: CASSYPGANSPLHF.